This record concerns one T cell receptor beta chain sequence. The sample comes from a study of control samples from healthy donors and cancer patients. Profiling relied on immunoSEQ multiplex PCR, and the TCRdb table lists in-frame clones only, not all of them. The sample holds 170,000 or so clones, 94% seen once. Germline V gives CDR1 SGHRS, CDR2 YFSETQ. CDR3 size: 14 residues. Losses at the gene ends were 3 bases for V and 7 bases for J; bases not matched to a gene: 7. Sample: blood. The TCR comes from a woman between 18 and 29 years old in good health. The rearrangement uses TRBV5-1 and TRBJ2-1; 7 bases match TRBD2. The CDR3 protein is CASSSTSARNEQFF. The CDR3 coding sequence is TGCGCCAGCAGCTCTACTAGCGCCAGGAATGAGCAGTTCTTC. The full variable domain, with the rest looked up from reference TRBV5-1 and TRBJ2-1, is KAGVTQTPRYLIKTRGQQVTLSCSPISGHRSVSWYQQTPGQGLQFLFEYFSETQRNKGNFPGRFSGRQFSNSRSEMNVSTLELGDSALYLCASSSTSARNEQFFGPGTRLTVL.